This is a list of T cell receptor beta chains from one sample in a study of graft-versus-host responses after intestinal transplantation. The protocol was immunoSEQ multiplex PCR, while the TCRdb copy is restricted to in-frame clones and leaves out a portion. Of roughly 97,000 clones listed, 91% are singletons. These receptors' antigens are unknown. The material sequenced was unstimulated CD4+ T cells sorted from spleen or lymph node cells, taken before transplant. The receptors were sampled from a human donor who was the organ donor for an intestinal transplant. CDR3s include the opening cysteine and the closing phenylalanine or tryptophan. A D gene is named only where the DNA matches it firmly. Only part of the rows carry a size: once, few, many, or a class if the clone is expanded.

J,size,V,D,CDR3,DNA
TRBJ1-5,-,TRBV5-1,-,CASSLTGNQPQHF,TGCGCCAGCAGCTTGACAGGGAATCAGCCCCAGCATTTT
TRBJ2-1,-,TRBV5-4,TRBD2,CASSSGTSYNEQFF,TGTGCCAGCAGCTCCGGGACTAGCTACAATGAGCAGTTCTTC
TRBJ1-1,-,TRBV5-8,-,CASTRRNVAEAFF,TGTGCCAGCACTCGGAGGAACGTGGCTGAAGCTTTCTTT
TRBJ1-1,once,TRBV19,TRBD1,CASSTQDRGYTEAFF,TGTGCCAGTAGTACCCAGGACAGGGGGTACACTGAAGCTTTCTTT
TRBJ2-7,-,TRBV9,-,CASSVDGTPYEQYF,TGTGCCAGCAGCGTAGACGGTACCCCCTACGAGCAGTACTTC
TRBJ2-7,once,TRBV6-5,-,CASSFVGEYEQYF,TGTGCCAGCAGTTTCGTCGGGGAATACGAGCAGTACTTC
TRBJ2-3,once,TRBV4-3,TRBD2,CASSQDRLAGQDTQYF,TGCGCCAGCAGCCAAGATCGACTAGCGGGCCAGGATACGCAGTATTTT
TRBJ2-3,-,TRBV9,-,CASSFGGGTDTQYF,TGTGCCAGCAGCTTCGGGGGAGGCACAGATACGCAGTATTTT
TRBJ2-7,-,TRBV11-2,TRBD2,CASSSTSGGSNEQYF,TGTGCCAGCAGCTCGACTAGCGGGGGGAGTAACGAGCAGTACTTC
TRBJ1-6,-,TRBV30,TRBD1,CAWSVLRQGNPPLHF,TGTGCCTGGAGTGTCTTAAGACAGGGCAATCCACCCCTCCACTTT